This T cell receptor (beta chain) comes out of a study of CD8 T cells in Susac syndrome. This CDR3 is 21 amino acids long. V dropped 7 bases and J dropped 1; count of bases not matched to a gene: 23. Germline V CDR1 and CDR2: MNHEY, SVGEGT. Random-hexamer reverse transcription was applied to roughly 0.5 to 1 ug RNA. TCRdb processed the immunoSEQ multiplex PCR reads anew with MiXCR; each CDR3 protein has one entry. Of about 180,000 distinct CDR3 sequences in the sample, 94% are singletons; the top ten hold approximately 0.11%. The clonotype was recovered from a human donor with Susac syndrome. The sequencing input was CD4+ T cells from PBMCs. This chain uses TRBV6-2 or TRBV6-3 with TRBJ2-1; 9 bases are a match to TRBD2. The chain's CDR3 is CASTQGEGQDFSGGSYNEQFF. CDR3 nucleotide sequence: TGTGCCAGCACTCAAGGGGAAGGACAAGACTTCAGCGGGGGGTCCTACAATGAGCAGTTCTTC.